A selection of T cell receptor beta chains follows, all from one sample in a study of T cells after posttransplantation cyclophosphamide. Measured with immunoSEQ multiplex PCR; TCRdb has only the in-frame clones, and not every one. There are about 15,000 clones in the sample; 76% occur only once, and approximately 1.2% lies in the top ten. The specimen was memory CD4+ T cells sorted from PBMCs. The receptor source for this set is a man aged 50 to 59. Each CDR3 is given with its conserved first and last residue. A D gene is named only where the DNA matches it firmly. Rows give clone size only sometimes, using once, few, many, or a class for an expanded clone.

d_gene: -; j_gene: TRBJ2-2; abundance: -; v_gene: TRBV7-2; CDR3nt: TGTGCCAGCAGCTTAATTGTCTCCGGGGAGCTGTTTTTT; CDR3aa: CASSLIVSGELFF
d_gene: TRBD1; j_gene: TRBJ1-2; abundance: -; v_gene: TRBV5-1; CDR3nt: TGCGCCAGCAGATCACCGGGGACAGAACCCTATGGCTACACCTTC; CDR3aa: CASRSPGTEPYGYTF
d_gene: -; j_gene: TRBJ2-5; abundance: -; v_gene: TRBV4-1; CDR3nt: TGCGCCAGCCGGCGGGGACCGCAAGAGACCCAGTACTTC; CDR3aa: CASRRGPQETQYF
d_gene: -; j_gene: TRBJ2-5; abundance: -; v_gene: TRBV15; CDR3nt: TGTGCCACCAGCAAAGGGGACATCCAAGAGACCCAGTACTTC; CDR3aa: CATSKGDIQETQYF
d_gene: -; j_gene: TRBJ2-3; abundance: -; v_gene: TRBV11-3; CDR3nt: TGTGCCAGCAGCTTACGGGGAGCCACAGATACGCAGTATTTT; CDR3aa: CASSLRGATDTQYF
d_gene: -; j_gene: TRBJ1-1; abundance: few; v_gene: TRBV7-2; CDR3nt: TGTGCCAGCAGCTTAAACAGCTTTCCTAACGCTTTCTTT; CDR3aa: CASSLNSFPNAFF
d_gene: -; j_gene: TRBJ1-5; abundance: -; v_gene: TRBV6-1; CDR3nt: TGTGCCAGCAGTCGAGGCCTCCATCAGCCCCAGCATTTT; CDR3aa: CASSRGLHQPQHF
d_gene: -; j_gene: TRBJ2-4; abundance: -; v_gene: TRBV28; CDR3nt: TGTGCCAGCAGCCCGGGACTGGGGCTCAGGATTCAGTACTTC; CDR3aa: CASSPGLGLRIQYF
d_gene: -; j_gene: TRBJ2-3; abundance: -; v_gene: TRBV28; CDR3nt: TGTGCCAGCAGGCCAGGGGTGGGAGATACGCAGTATTTT; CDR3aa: CASRPGVGDTQYF
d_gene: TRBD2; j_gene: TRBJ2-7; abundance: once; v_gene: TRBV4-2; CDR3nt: TGTGCCAGCAGCCAAGTCCCACCCTACGGACTAGCGGGAGCGTCCTCCTACGAGCAGTACTTC; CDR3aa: CASSQVPPYGLAGASSYEQYF
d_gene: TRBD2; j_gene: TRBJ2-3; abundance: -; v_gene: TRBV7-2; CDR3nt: TGTGCCAGCAGCTTTAGCGGGGGGGGCCCAGATACGCAGTATTTT; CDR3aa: CASSFSGGGPDTQYF
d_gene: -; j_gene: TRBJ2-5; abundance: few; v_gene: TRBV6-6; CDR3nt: TGTGCCAGCAGGGAGGATTCGGAGACCCAGTACTTC; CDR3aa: CASREDSETQYF
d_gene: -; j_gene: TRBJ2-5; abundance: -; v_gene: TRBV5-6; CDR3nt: TGTGCCACCCGACGACAAGAAGAGACCCAGTACTTC; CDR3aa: CATRRQEETQYF